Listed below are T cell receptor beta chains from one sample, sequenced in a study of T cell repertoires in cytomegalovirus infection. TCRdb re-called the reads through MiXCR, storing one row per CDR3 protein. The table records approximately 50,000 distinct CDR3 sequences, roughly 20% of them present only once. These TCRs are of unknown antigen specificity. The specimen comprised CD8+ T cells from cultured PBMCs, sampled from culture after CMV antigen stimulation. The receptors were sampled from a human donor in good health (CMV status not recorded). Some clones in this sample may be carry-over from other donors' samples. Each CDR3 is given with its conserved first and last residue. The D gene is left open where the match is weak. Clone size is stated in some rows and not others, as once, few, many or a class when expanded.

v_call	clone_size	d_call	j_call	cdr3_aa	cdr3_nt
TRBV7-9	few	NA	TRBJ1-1	CASSPPERMNTEAFF	TGTGCCAGCAGCCCTCCCGAGCGCATGAACACTGAAGCTTTCTTT
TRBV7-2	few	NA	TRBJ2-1	CASSSQLGEQFF	TGTGCCAGCAGCTCGCAACTGGGGGAGCAGTTCTTC
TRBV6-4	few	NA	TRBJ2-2	CASSGAGNTGELFF	TGTGCCAGCAGTGGGGCAGGGAACACCGGGGAGCTGTTTTTT
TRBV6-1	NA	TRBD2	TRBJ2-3	CASSEHRGSADTQYF	TGTGCCAGCAGTGAACATCGCGGGAGCGCAGATACGCAGTATTTT
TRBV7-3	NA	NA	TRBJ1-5	CASASEASGNQPQHF	TGTGCCAGCGCCTCAGAAGCGAGCGGTAATCAGCCCCAGCATTTT
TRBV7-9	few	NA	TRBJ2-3	CASSRRPTDTQYF	TGTGCCAGCAGCCGACGGCCCACAGATACGCAGTATTTT
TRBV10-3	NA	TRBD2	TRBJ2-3	CAISAASGADTQYF	TGTGCCATCAGTGCCGCTAGCGGCGCAGATACGCAGTATTTT
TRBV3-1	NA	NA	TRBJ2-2	CASSQDQAALNTGELFF	TGTGCCAGCAGCCAAGATCAGGCAGCGCTGAACACCGGGGAGCTGTTTTTT
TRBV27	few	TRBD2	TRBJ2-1	CASSPAGGGGHEQFF	TGTGCCAGCAGCCCAGCGGGAGGGGGGGGTCATGAGCAGTTCTTC
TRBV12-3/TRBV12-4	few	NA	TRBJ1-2	CASSLSHTGGYTF	TGTGCCAGCAGTTTAAGCCACACGGGTGGCTACACCTTC
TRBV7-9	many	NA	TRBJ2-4	CASSWEGAKNIQYF	TGTGCCAGCAGCTGGGAAGGGGCCAAAAACATTCAGTACTTC
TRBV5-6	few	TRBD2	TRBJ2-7	CASSPVGGWSSYEQYF	TGTGCCAGCAGCCCGGTGGGGGGGTGGAGCTCCTACGAGCAGTACTTC
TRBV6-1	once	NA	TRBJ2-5	CASRLGPGIQETQYF	TGTGCCAGCAGACTCGGTCCGGGCATCCAAGAGACCCAGTACTTC
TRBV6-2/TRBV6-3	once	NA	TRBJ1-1	CASSFSLYTEAFF	TGTGCCAGCAGTTTTTCGTTATACACTGAAGCTTTCTTT
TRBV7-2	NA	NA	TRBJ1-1	CASSLVAGTEAFF	TGTGCCAGCAGCTTAGTTGCTGGCACTGAAGCTTTCTTT
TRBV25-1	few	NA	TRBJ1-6	CASSEFPEVSPLHF	TGTGCCAGCAGCGAGTTCCCGGAGGTTTCACCCCTCCACTTT
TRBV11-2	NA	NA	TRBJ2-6	CASSSPRKGGNVLTF	TGTGCCAGCAGCAGCCCCCGAAAGGGAGGCAACGTCCTGACTTTC
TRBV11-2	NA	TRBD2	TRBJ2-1	CASSQGLAGEGEQFF	TGTGCCAGCAGCCAGGGACTAGCGGGAGAGGGTGAGCAGTTCTTC
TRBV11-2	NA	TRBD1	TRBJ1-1	CASSAYLRQGTEAFF	TGTGCCAGCAGCGCCTACCTCCGACAGGGTACTGAAGCTTTCTTT
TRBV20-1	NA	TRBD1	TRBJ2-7	CSARDLTGSSYEQYF	TGCAGTGCTAGAGATCTGACAGGGAGCTCCTACGAGCAGTACTTC
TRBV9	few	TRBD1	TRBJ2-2	CASSANLDRGTITGELFF	TGTGCCAGCAGCGCCAACCTCGACAGGGGTACAATCACCGGGGAGCTGTTTTTT
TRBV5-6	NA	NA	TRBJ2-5	CASSLEARQETQYF	TGTGCCAGCAGCTTGGAGGCACGCCAAGAGACCCAGTACTTC